These 27 T cell receptor beta chains were sequenced from one sample in a study of OX40 agonist ivuxolimab in advanced cancers. Library preparation was by the immunoSEQ multiplex PCR assay. TCRdb limited this immuneACCESS table to in-frame rearrangements with V and J called. A share of clones is missing; checked studies link under half to unresolved V genes, and the rest is unexplained. The sample table shows approximately 18,000 clones, and around 69% are seen once. The ten largest clones take up roughly a fifth of the sample. The sample was CD4+ or CD8+ T cells sorted from blood, taken in a trial of the OX40 agonist ivuxolimab. These receptors originate from an adult with an advanced solid tumor such as melanoma, head and neck, liver or kidney cancer.

The chain recombines TRBV10-3 with TRBJ1-1, with D possibly matching TRBD1 (5 bases). The CDR3 has 14 amino acids. V was shortened by 0 bases and J by 5 bases, with 10 bases between the two germline ends. Germline CDR1 and CDR2: ENHRY and SYGVKD. The CDR3 nucleotides read TGTGCCATCAGTGAGTCAGAGGGGCGGACTGAAGCTTTCTTT. Residues: CAISESEGRTEAFF.

The chain links TRBV6-1 to TRBJ2-2, with D maybe TRBD2 (7 bases). With 9 bases removed from V and 3 bases from J, the gap between germline ends came to 11 bases. The germline V gene has CDR1 MNHNS and CDR2 SASEGT. The CDR3 sequence is 13 residues long. The CDR3, as DNA: TGTGCCAGTAGAGGGGGGGACACCGGGGAGCTGTTTTTT. This encodes CASRGGDTGELFF.

This clone was counted between two and nine times. This chain connects TRBV27 to TRBJ1-5; 7 bases match TRBD1. The CDR3 is 14 amino acids. Germline CDR1 reads MNHEY; CDR2 reads SMNVEV (reference sequence). Germline trimming cut 8 bases from V and 0 bases from J; bases unmatched to any gene: 4. DNA for the CDR3: TGTGCCAGCGGGACAGTCAATAGCAATCAGCCCCAGCATTTT. Amino acid sequence: CASGTVNSNQPQHF.

This clone was seen a handful of times. V gene TRBV4-1 combines with J gene TRBJ1-5; D not resolved. V shed 1 base and J shed 0 bases, with 7 bases lying between them. The CDR3 length is 15 residues. Germline V gene sequence: CDR1 MGHRA, CDR2 YSYEKL. CDR3: CASSQGQNSNQPQHF. For the CDR3, the DNA is TGCGCCAGCAGCCAAGGTCAAAATAGCAATCAGCCCCAGCATTTT.

There are a few counts of this clone. The V and J genes are TRBV7-3 and TRBJ2-1; TRBD2 agrees at 9 bases. After removal of 5 bases from V and 5 bases from J, the junction contained 19 bases not matched to a gene. CDR1 is SGHTA and CDR2 is FQGTGA in the germline V gene. The CDR3 sequence is 19 residues long. For the CDR3, the DNA is TGTGCCAGCAGCACAAGCTCCGGGGATAAGCGGGAGGCCAACAATGAGCAGTTCTTC. This gives the protein CASSTSSGDKREANNEQFF.

CDR3 protein: CASSLEGENTEAFF. CDR3 DNA: TGTGCCAGCAGCTTAGAAGGGGAGAACACTGAAGCTTTCTTT. V usage is TRBV11-2 and J usage is TRBJ1-1, with a weak D call TRBD1 (5 bases). The CDR3 loop spans 14 amino acids. Trimming pared 0 bases from V and 1 base from J, leaving 6 bases between. Germline CDR1 and CDR2: SGHAT and FQNNGV. The complete variable domain, with remaining parts taken from reference TRBV11-2 and TRBJ1-1, reads EAGVAQSPRYKIIEKRQSVAFWCNPISGHATLYWYQQILGQGPKLLIQFQNNGVVDDSQLPKDRFSAERLKGVDSTLKIQPAKLEDSAVYLCASSLEGENTEAFFGQGTRLTVV.

This sequence joins TRBV27 and TRBJ2-3; TRBD2 might be the D (5 bases). This CDR3 has 12 amino acids. The V gene lost 8 bases and the J gene lost 4 bases, with 10 bases spanning the gap. CDR1 is MNHEY and CDR2 is SMNVEV in the germline V gene (reference sequence). DNA for the CDR3: TGTGCCAGCCGATCGAGGGCAGATACGCAGTATTTT. Amino acid sequence: CASRSRADTQYF.

V and J are TRBV27 and TRBJ2-7; 8 nucleotides line up with TRBD2. This CDR3 region has 14 residues. V shed 5 bases and J 4 bases; nucleotides not matched to a gene: 7. Per the germline V gene, CDR1 is MNHEY and CDR2 is SMNVEV (reference sequence). The CDR3 sequence: CASSGSGSAYEQYF. The CDR3 DNA follows: TGTGCCAGCAGTGGGAGCGGGAGTGCGTACGAGCAGTACTTC.

CDR3 DNA: TGTGCCAGCAGATCAATTTCCTACGAGCAGTACTTC. Its protein is CASRSISYEQYF. This chain uses TRBV6-1 with TRBJ2-7; D call uncertain. Between the trimmed V and J ends, which lost 6 bases and 1 base, there was a span of 7 bases. The germline V gene encodes CDR1 MNHNS and CDR2 SASEGT. The CDR3 is made up of 12 amino acids.

The chain has TRBV6-5 and TRBJ2-7, with TRBD1 identical over 7 bases. The CDR3 length is 14 residues. CDR1 MNHEY and CDR2 SVGAGI come from the germline V gene. Unmatched junction bases numbered 7, after V lost 5 bases and J lost 3 bases. CDR3 amino acids: CASSERQGFYEQYF. CDR3 DNA: TGTGCCAGCAGTGAGAGACAGGGTTTCTACGAGCAGTACTTC.

This clone was detected a few times. V and J are TRBV9 and TRBJ2-2; 9 positions match TRBD1. In germline, CDR1 is SGDLS, CDR2 YYNGEE. The CDR3 is 14 amino acids. Germline trimming cut 7 bases from V and 4 bases from J; bases unmatched to any gene: 5. This CDR3 reads CASLGQGGTGELFF. The CDR3 nucleotides read TGTGCCAGCTTGGGACAGGGTGGCACCGGGGAGCTGTTTTTT.

This clone was found a few times. This chain uses TRBV27 with TRBJ2-7; perhaps TRBD1 as D (6 bases). The V end was cut by 6 bases, the J end by 2 bases, with 20 bases between. The CDR3 has 16 amino acids. Germline lookup yields CDR1 MNHEY and CDR2 SMNVEV (reference sequence). The CDR3 coding sequence is TGTGCCAGCAGGCCTGGTCACGCAGGGGCGACCTACGAGCAGTACTTC. Residues: CASRPGHAGATYEQYF.

This clone was seen a handful of times. This chain links TRBV10-3 with TRBJ1-1, with D unresolved. The CDR3 sequence is 13 residues long. The germline V gene encodes CDR1 ENHRY and CDR2 SYGVKD. Trimming shortened V by 7 bases and J by 7 bases, and 16 bases separated the two germline ends. CDR3 sequence (DNA): TGTGCCATCACTCCGGACGGATATGTTGAAGCTTTCTTT. Translated: CAITPDGYVEAFF.

The V call is TRBV27, the J call TRBJ2-5; TRBD1 matches at 11 bases. The CDR3 is 15 residues long. Trimming cost V 4 bases and J 5 bases; bases outside gene matches: 6. Germline V CDR1 and CDR2: MNHEY, SMNVEV (reference sequence). CDR3 in amino acids: CASSSWTGGGETQYF. The CDR3, as DNA: TGTGCCAGCAGTTCCTGGACAGGGGGCGGCGAGACCCAGTACTTC.

V is TRBV9 and J is TRBJ2-7; D is possibly TRBD2 (5 bases). CDR3 length: 15 amino acids. V was shortened by 0 bases and J by 2 bases, with 12 bases between the two germline ends. The germline V gene has CDR1 SGDLS and CDR2 YYNGEE. The CDR3, as DNA: TGTGCCAGCAGCGTAGACGGGATAGCAACCTACGAGCAGTACTTC. Amino acid sequence: CASSVDGIATYEQYF.

The chain links TRBV28 to TRBJ2-7; D may be TRBD1 or TRBD2 (5 bases each). With 0 bases removed from V and 9 bases from J, the gap between germline ends came to 15 bases. Germline CDR1 MDHEN, CDR2 SYDVKM. The CDR3 extends over 14 amino acids. DNA of the CDR3: TGTGCCAGCAGTTTATGGGGGCAAGCCGAGGGGCAGTACTTC. Its translation: CASSLWGQAEGQYF. Complete variable domain (other parts from reference TRBV28 and TRBJ2-7): DVKVTQSSRYLVKRTGEKVFLECVQDMDHENMFWYRQDPGLGLRLIYFSYDVKMKEKGDIPEGYSVSREKKERFSLILESASTNQTSMYLCASSLWGQAEGQYFGPGTRLTVT.

The sample holds one count of this clone. The J gene is TRBJ2-7, the V gene TRBV27; tentatively, D is TRBD1 or TRBD2 (5 bases each). Germline CDR1 and CDR2: MNHEY and SMNVEV (reference sequence). The CDR3 extends over 16 amino acids. Trimming removed 4 bases from V and 0 bases from J, with 16 bases in between. CDR3 residues: CASSSPRVEGSYEQYF. The CDR3 coding sequence is TGTGCCAGCAGTTCACCCAGGGTTGAGGGCTCCTACGAGCAGTACTTC.

This clone occurred a few times. The chain carries TRBV7-9 and TRBJ2-1; TRBD2 is a possible D gene (6 bases). The CDR3 loop spans 13 amino acids. Germline loops: CDR1 SEHNR, CDR2 FQNEAQ (reference sequence). With 4 bases removed from V and 4 bases from J, the gap between germline ends came to 8 bases. The CDR3 bases are TGTGCCAGCAGCTCCAGCGGGTACAATGAGCAGTTCTTC. This encodes CASSSSGYNEQFF.

The CDR3 DNA is TGCGCCAGCAGCTCTGCTAGCGGGAGCTCCCCGTACGAGCAGTACTTC. It specifies CASSSASGSSPYEQYF. The chain has TRBV5-1 and TRBJ2-7; 10 bases fit TRBD2. V was pared by 3 bases and J by 4 bases, with 10 bases of the junction left unmatched. CDR1 is SGHRS, CDR2 YFSETQ, per germline. The CDR3 loop spans 16 amino acids.

V is TRBV6-6 and J is TRBJ2-1; 10 positions match TRBD2. Germline V gene data show CDR1 as MNHNY and CDR2 as SVGAGI (reference sequence). V was pared by 2 bases and J by 3 bases, with 4 bases of the junction left unmatched. The CDR3 totals 16 residues. CDR3 sequence (DNA): TGTGCCAGCAGTTACCGTAGCGGGAGGATCTACAATGAGCAGTTCTTC. This encodes CASSYRSGRIYNEQFF.

The J gene is TRBJ2-3, the V gene TRBV11-3; TRBD1 matches at 9 bases. The CDR3 covers 14 residues. Germline-derived CDR1 and CDR2 are SGHNT and YENEEA. The V gene end was trimmed by 5 bases and the J gene end by 6 bases; junction bases not matched to a gene: 6. The CDR3 reads CASSLGTGYDTQYF. The CDR3 coding sequence is TGTGCCAGCAGCCTAGGGACAGGGTATGATACGCAGTATTTT.

The chain links TRBV4-1 to TRBJ2-3; D uncertain. There are 14 residues in the CDR3. The germline V gene encodes CDR1 MGHRA and CDR2 YSYEKL. V lost 1 base to trimming and J lost 5 bases, with 10 bases between them. CDR3 coding DNA: TGCGCCAGCAGCCAAGGGGATCTCCAAGATACGCAGTATTTT. This gives the protein CASSQGDLQDTQYF.

The genes are TRBV5-8 and TRBJ2-7, with unresolved D. The CDR3 consists of 14 residues. Germline V lookup: CDR1 SGHTS, CDR2 YDEGEE. V was trimmed by 1 base and J by 5 bases, leaving 13 bases between them. CDR3 bases: TGTGCCAGCAGCTTGCTAGGTCTGCGGCACGAGCAGTACTTC. This translates into CASSLLGLRHEQYF.

The genes are TRBV5-6 and TRBJ2-7; no clear D gene. V was pared by 3 bases and J by 4 bases, with 11 bases between. The CDR3 covers 13 residues. From germline, CDR1 is SGHDT and CDR2 YYEEEE. This chain's CDR3 is CASSSSGIYEQYF. The CDR3, as DNA: TGTGCCAGCAGCTCGTCTGGAATATACGAGCAGTACTTC. The full variable domain, completed using reference TRBV5-6 and TRBJ2-7, is DAGVTQSPTHLIKTRGQQVTLRCSPKSGHDTVSWYQQALGQGPQFIFQYYEEEERQRGNFPDRFSGHQFPNYSSELNVNALLLGDSALYLCASSSSGIYEQYFGPGTRLTVT.

The chain couples TRBV19 to TRBJ2-5; TRBD2 matches 7 bases. V dropped 11 bases and J dropped 2; count of bases not matched to a gene: 8. This CDR3 has 13 amino acids. CDR1 LNHDA and CDR2 SQIVND come from the germline V gene (reference sequence). Here the CDR3 DNA reads TGTGCCTGCCGAAGGGAGGGGCAAGAGACCCAGTACTTC. Amino acid sequence: CACRREGQETQYF.

This clone was counted a single time. The chain employs TRBV28 and TRBJ1-1, with D uncertain. The length of the CDR3 is 14 residues. The V and J ends lost 1 base and 2 bases respectively, with 8 bases between them. Germline CDR1 and CDR2: MDHEN and SYDVKM. The CDR3 DNA reads TGTGCCAGCAGTTTATCGGCAGGAAACACTGAAGCTTTCTTT. Its protein product is CASSLSAGNTEAFF. The full variable domain, in which reference TRBV28 and TRBJ1-1 provide the parts outside the CDR3, is DVKVTQSSRYLVKRTGEKVFLECVQDMDHENMFWYRQDPGLGLRLIYFSYDVKMKEKGDIPEGYSVSREKKERFSLILESASTNQTSMYLCASSLSAGNTEAFFGQGTRLTVV.

The chain combines TRBV13 with TRBJ2-3; D may match TRBD1 or TRBD2 (5 bases each). CDR3 length: 14 residues. Looked up from germline, CDR1 is PRHDT and CDR2 is FYEKMQ (reference sequence). V was trimmed by 4 bases and J by 6 bases, leaving 14 bases between them. DNA for the CDR3: TGTGCCAGCAGCTCTGGACGGGGCAGGGATACGCAGTATTTT. Translating gives CASSSGRGRDTQYF.